This entry is about one T cell receptor (beta chain). Its target is unknown. Data came from immunoSEQ multiplex PCR; TCRdb stores just in-frame clones and leaves some out. This table has about 2.2 million clones, 93% appearing once. The CDR3 runs 18 residues. Germline assignment: CDR1 MDHEN and CDR2 SYDVKM. Trimming took 6 bases from V and 6 from J, leaving 29 bases between them. CD45RO-negative CD8 cells positively selected for CCR7 made up the naive population, which excluded terminally differentiated effector memory CD45RA+ cells. The entry originates in a study of shared clonotypes between healthy human individuals. Study-level background: Three CD4 naive, three CD4 memory, two CD8 naive and one CD8 memory plate were used per donor. Study-wide findings and caveats: Rarefaction exposed incomplete sorted-subset sequencing despite large depth. Researchers found naive subsets generally carried larger estimated richness than memory subsets. It was observed that roughly 5% of naive CD4 clonotypes were shared across a handful of donors.

This receptor was identified in a man aged 18 to 35 in good health. Some clones in this sample may be carry-over from other donors' samples. This chain links TRBV28 with TRBJ1-1; maybe TRBD1 (5 bases). Material: naive CD8+ T cells from PBMCs. For the CDR3, the DNA is TGTGCCAGCAGCCTTATCTCGACAGCCGGGACCCCCTGGTCTGAAGCTTTCTTT. Translation gives CASSLISTAGTPWSEAFF.